The 20 T cell receptor beta chains presented below share a single source sample, sequenced in a study of beta chain features in type 1 diabetes. Expressed TCRB transcripts were sequenced because the entire RNA isolate underwent reverse transcription. Clones were read by immunoSEQ multiplex PCR, and TCRdb kept only the in-frame ones, dropping some. The repertoire holds 250,000 to 350,000 clones, with approximately 10% as singletons. Sequencing was carried out using naive CD4+ T cells from blood. These receptors were taken from a young woman in good health.

J is TRBJ2-5 and V is TRBV7-9; D remains unclear. This CDR3 has 11 residues. V lost 4 bases to trimming and J lost 5 bases, with 5 bases between them. CDR1 and CDR2 from the germline V gene are SEHNR and FQNEAQ (reference sequence). The CDR3, as DNA: TGTGCCAGCAGCTACGCGGAGACCCAGTACTTC. It specifies CASSYAETQYF.

The V call is TRBV7-9, the J call TRBJ2-2; TRBD2 agrees at 8 bases. Germline V gene sequence: CDR1 SEHNR, CDR2 FQNEAQ (reference sequence). V gave up 2 bases and J gave up 5 bases; unmatched junction bases: 4. This CDR3 contains 15 residues. Here the CDR3 DNA reads TGTGCCAGCAGCTTATGGCGGGAGGTTACCGGGGAGCTGTTTTTT. Translation gives CASSLWREVTGELFF.

This chain connects TRBV29-1 to TRBJ1-1; D perhaps matches TRBD1 (6 bases). In germline, CDR1 is SQVTM, CDR2 ANQGSEA. Deletions cut 7 bases from V and 4 bases from J, with 10 bases between. This CDR3 region has 11 residues. CDR3 sequence reads: CSEGGSTEAFF. DNA of the CDR3: TGCAGCGAAGGGGGAAGCACTGAAGCTTTCTTT. The entire variable domain, with the rest obtained from reference TRBV29-1 and TRBJ1-1, is as follows: SAVISQKPSRDICQRGTSLTIQCQVDSQVTMMFWYRQQPGQSLTLIATANQGSEATYESGFVIDKFPISRPNLTFSTLTVSNMSPEDSSIYLCSEGGSTEAFFGQGTRLTVV.

In its sample, this clone was seen a few times. The genes are TRBV4-3 and TRBJ2-1, with TRBD2 identical over 9 bases. The V gene's germline CDR1 is LGHNA and CDR2 YSLEER. J gave up 6 bases and V 2 bases, and 2 bases lay outside the gene matches. The CDR3 extends over 14 amino acids. CDR3 residues: CASSQLAGSNEQFF. The DNA for the CDR3 is TGCGCCAGCAGCCAACTAGCGGGGTCCAATGAGCAGTTCTTC.

The chain uses TRBV9 and TRBJ2-5; 13 nucleotides align to TRBD2. The CDR3 contains 16 residues. Per the germline V gene, CDR1 is SGDLS and CDR2 is YYNGEE. After removal of 4 bases from V and 5 bases from J, the junction contained 8 bases not matched to a gene. The CDR3 DNA sequence: TGTGCCAGCAGCCCCCGGACTAGCGGGAGTTGGGAGACCCAGTACTTC. It yields the protein CASSPRTSGSWETQYF.

This clone was counted a few times. The chain uses TRBV27 and TRBJ2-7, with 7 bases identical to TRBD2. CDR1 MNHEY and CDR2 SMNVEV come from the germline V gene (reference sequence). CDR3 length: 12 residues. V trimming: 6 bases; J trimming: 5 bases; junction bases outside the gene matches: 4. The CDR3 DNA reads as TGTGCCAGCAGGGCGGGAGTCGACGAGCAGTACTTC. It is translated as CASRAGVDEQYF.

V is TRBV7-2 and J is TRBJ2-3; 15 bases fit TRBD2. The CDR3 length is 16 residues. The V and J ends lost 4 bases and 6 bases, in that order; junction bases with no gene match: 5. From germline, CDR1 is SGHTA and CDR2 FQGNSA. In DNA form, the CDR3 reads TGTGCCAGCAGCTACCTCGGACTAGCGGGAGGGGATACGCAGTATTTT. Protein: CASSYLGLAGGDTQYF.

There are a few counts of this clone. The chain recombines TRBV6-1 with TRBJ2-1; TRBD1 matches at 7 bases. After removal of 4 bases from V and 2 bases from J, the junction contained 5 bases not matched to a gene. Germline assignment: CDR1 MNHNS and CDR2 SASEGT. CDR3 size: 15 residues. CDR3 amino acids: CASSGYRGPYNEQFF. The CDR3 DNA reads TGTGCCAGCAGTGGGTACAGGGGACCCTACAATGAGCAGTTCTTC.

The chain links TRBV29-1 to TRBJ1-1, with D possibly matching TRBD1 (6 bases). The germline CDR1 and CDR2 sequences are SQVTM and ANQGSEA. The CDR3 runs 13 residues. Trimming removed 4 bases at V and 6 bases at J, with 15 bases between. The CDR3 DNA reads TGCAGCGTTGGATCACGGGGGGCCGCTGAAGCTTTCTTT. Residues: CSVGSRGAAEAFF. The full variable domain, completed using reference TRBV29-1 and TRBJ1-1, is SAVISQKPSRDICQRGTSLTIQCQVDSQVTMMFWYRQQPGQSLTLIATANQGSEATYESGFVIDKFPISRPNLTFSTLTVSNMSPEDSSIYLCSVGSRGAAEAFFGQGTRLTVV.

V gene TRBV6-6 combines with J gene TRBJ2-7; 8 bases are a match to TRBD2. The CDR3 length is 15 residues. J gave up 0 bases and V 7 bases, and 8 bases lay outside the gene matches. CDR1 MNHNY and CDR2 SVGAGI come from the germline V gene (reference sequence). The CDR3 DNA follows: TGTGCCAGCACTCCCGGACTAGCCCTCTCCTACGAGCAGTACTTC. Its translation is CASTPGLALSYEQYF.

This sequence joins TRBV29-1 and TRBJ2-3, with D possibly matching TRBD1 (6 bases). Trimming took 6 bases from V and 0 from J, leaving 10 bases between them. The V gene's germline CDR1 is SQVTM and CDR2 ANQGSEA. The CDR3 totals 13 residues. The CDR3 DNA reads TGCAGCGTGACAGGACTGAGCACAGATACGCAGTATTTT. It encodes CSVTGLSTDTQYF.

The CDR3 region is CASSLPGRTGNSGANVLTF. CDR3 DNA: TGTGCCAGCAGCTTACCCGGAAGGACAGGGAACTCTGGGGCCAACGTCCTGACTTTC. V and J are TRBV7-2 and TRBJ2-6; 8 nucleotides agree with TRBD1. J gave up 0 bases and V 2 bases, and 9 bases lay outside the gene matches. CDR1 and CDR2 from the germline V gene are SGHTA and FQGNSA. CDR3 length: 19 amino acids.

CDR3 loop: CASSQVRRAGYEQYF. The CDR3 bases are TGTGCCAGCAGCCAAGTACGGAGGGCCGGTTACGAGCAGTACTTC. The chain links TRBV4-2 to TRBJ2-7, with D tentatively TRBD2 (6 bases). The CDR3 consists of 15 residues. Looked up from germline, CDR1 is LGHNA and CDR2 is YNFKEQ. Trimming took off 1 base at V and 4 bases at J, with 14 bases between the two ends.

There are a few counts of this clone. The chain uses TRBV7-2 and TRBJ2-7; 9 positions match TRBD2. Germline V CDR1 and CDR2: SGHTA, FQGNSA. With V trimmed by 5 bases and J by 3 bases, 5 bases remained unmatched. The CDR3 totals 14 residues. Written as DNA, the CDR3 is TGTGCCAGCAGCCCTAGCGGGGACTACTACGAGCAGTACTTC. Its translation is CASSPSGDYYEQYF. Full variable domain (outside the CDR3, taken from reference TRBV7-2 and TRBJ2-7): GAGVSQSPSNKVTEKGKDVELRCDPISGHTALYWYRQSLGQGLEFLIYFQGNSAPDKSGLPSDRFSAERTGGSVSTLTIQRTQQEDSAVYLCASSPSGDYYEQYFGPGTRLTVT.

This clone was counted only a few times. The rearrangement links TRBV7-2 to TRBJ2-3, with 8 positions matching TRBD2. Germline CDR1 reads SGHTA; CDR2 reads FQGNSA. This CDR3 is built from 19 residues. Trimming at V came to 0 bases and at J to 0 bases, leaving 11 bases not matched to a gene. The DNA for the CDR3 is TGTGCCAGCAGCTTAGCCCTAGCGGGCCAGAGGGGTAGCACAGATACGCAGTATTTT. Encoded protein: CASSLALAGQRGSTDTQYF.

This chain uses TRBV7-2 with TRBJ2-7; TRBD1 is a possible D gene (5 bases). The V end lost 5 bases, the J end lost 2 bases, and 13 bases lay between the germline ends. The CDR3 totals 14 residues. Germline CDR1 is SGHTA and CDR2 is FQGNSA. The CDR3 nucleotides read TGTGCCAGCAGCCTCACAGGTTCCGCCTACGAGCAGTACTTC. This sequence encodes CASSLTGSAYEQYF.

The J gene is TRBJ2-3, the V gene TRBV9, with TRBD2 as a possible D gene (6 bases). V dropped 0 bases and J dropped 6 bases, with 17 bases sitting between them. This CDR3 region has 16 residues. Germline V lookup: CDR1 SGDLS, CDR2 YYNGEE. CDR3: CASSVGAASVGDTQYF. CDR3 sequence (DNA): TGTGCCAGCAGCGTAGGGGCGGCTAGCGTGGGGGATACGCAGTATTTT.

V and J are TRBV4-3 and TRBJ2-1, with D uncertain. The CDR3 consists of 15 residues. V was pared by 4 bases and J by 9 bases, with 19 bases between. Germline V gene data show CDR1 as LGHNA and CDR2 as YSLEER. The chain's CDR3 is CASSPSQQLYREQFF. Here the CDR3 DNA reads TGCGCCAGCAGCCCATCACAACAGCTGTATCGTGAGCAGTTCTTC.

This sequence joins TRBV11-3 and TRBJ2-7, with TRBD1 identical over 7 bases. The ends lost 7 bases at V and 3 bases at J; junction bases unmatched: 15. CDR1 and CDR2 (germline): SGHNT, YENEEA. The CDR3 covers 16 residues. This CDR3 reads CASNYNAGTESYEQYF. CDR3 nucleotides: TGTGCCAGCAACTATAATGCCGGGACAGAGAGCTACGAGCAGTACTTC. Together with reference TRBV11-3 and TRBJ2-7, the CDR3 gives the full variable domain: EAGVVQSPRYKIIEKKQPVAFWCNPISGHNTLYWYLQNLGQGPELLIRYENEEAVDDSQLPKDRFSAERLKGVDSTLKIQPAELGDSAVYLCASNYNAGTESYEQYFGPGTRLTVT.

This chain connects TRBV7-8 to TRBJ2-7; D perhaps matches TRBD2 (5 bases). The germline V and J ends were trimmed by 0 bases and 2 bases, with 17 bases remaining between them. From germline, CDR1 is SGHVS and CDR2 FQNEAQ. The CDR3 extends over 17 amino acids. The CDR3 sequence: CASSLAPSWTLTYEQYF. CDR3 nucleotides: TGTGCCAGCAGCTTAGCACCATCTTGGACTTTAACCTACGAGCAGTACTTC.